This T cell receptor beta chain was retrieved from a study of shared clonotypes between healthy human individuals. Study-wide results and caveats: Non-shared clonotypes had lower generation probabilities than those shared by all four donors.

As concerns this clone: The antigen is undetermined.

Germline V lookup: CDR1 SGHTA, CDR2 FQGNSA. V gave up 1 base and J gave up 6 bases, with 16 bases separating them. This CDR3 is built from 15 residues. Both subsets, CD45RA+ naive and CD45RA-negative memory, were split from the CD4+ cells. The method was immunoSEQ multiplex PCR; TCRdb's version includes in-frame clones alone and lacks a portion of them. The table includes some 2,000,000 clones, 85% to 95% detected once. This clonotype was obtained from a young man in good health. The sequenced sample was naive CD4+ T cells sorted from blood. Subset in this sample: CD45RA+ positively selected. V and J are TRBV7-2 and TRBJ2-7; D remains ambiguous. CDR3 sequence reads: CASSLVKGSGSEQYF. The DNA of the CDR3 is TGTGCCAGCAGCTTAGTTAAGGGCTCAGGCAGCGAGCAGTACTTC.